The 29 T cell receptor beta chains in this list originate from one sample, sequenced in a study of blood T cells in healthy people across ages. A J-beta primer mix and a sample-barcoded 5' primer were used in a second PCR of roughly 6 to 11 cycles. One entry per CDR3 protein, called by TCRdb with MiXCR from the 5' RACE reads. The table lists some 920,000 distinct CDR3 sequences, about 53% of them singletons. The sequencing sample was made of blood. The origin of the receptors is a woman in her sixties or seventies in good health.

The CDR3 reads CASRDNPYGYTF. CDR3 nucleotide sequence: TGTGCCAGCAGAGACAACCCCTATGGCTACACCTTC. The V gene is TRBV6-2 or TRBV6-3, the J gene TRBJ1-2; no clear D gene. CDR3 size: 12 residues. Germline V gene lookup returns CDR1 MNHEY and CDR2 SVGEGT. The V and J ends lost 6 bases and 4 bases respectively, with 9 bases between them.

CDR3 bases: TGTGCCAGCAGTGGACTAGCAGACTCCTACAATGAGCAGTTCTTC. Its protein product is CASSGLADSYNEQFF. This sequence joins TRBV9 and TRBJ2-1; TRBD2 aligns across 8 bases. This CDR3 comprises 15 residues. Germline-derived CDR1 and CDR2 are SGDLS and YYNGEE. J gave up 0 bases and V 5 bases, and 4 bases lay outside the gene matches.

The V call is TRBV4-1, the J call TRBJ2-3; no reliable D call. V was pared by 0 bases and J by 2 bases, with 12 bases between. The V gene's germline CDR1 is MGHRA and CDR2 YSYEKL. The CDR3 is 16 amino acids. The CDR3 coding sequence is TGCGCCAGCAGCCAAGAAGCAGCTTTCCTCACAGATACGCAGTATTTT. It specifies CASSQEAAFLTDTQYF.

The CDR3 is CASSLREDYEQYF. CDR3 bases: TGTGCCAGCAGCCTTCGGGAGGATTACGAGCAGTACTTC. This chain joins TRBV27 and TRBJ2-7; 7 nucleotides align to TRBD2. Germline V gives CDR1 MNHEY, CDR2 SMNVEV (reference sequence). V was clipped by 6 bases and J by 4 bases; unmatched bases: 6. The CDR3 is 13 residues long.

This chain links TRBV10-3 with TRBJ2-1; TRBD1 might be the D (6 bases). The CDR3 runs to 16 residues. Per the germline V gene, CDR1 is ENHRY and CDR2 is SYGVKD. Trimming removed 0 bases at V and 6 bases at J, with 15 bases between. The CDR3 loop reads CAISESGPTGINEQFF. For the CDR3, the DNA is TGTGCCATCAGTGAGTCTGGGCCGACAGGCATCAATGAGCAGTTCTTC.

V usage is TRBV3-1 and J usage is TRBJ2-1, with TRBD2 matching 12 bases. V trimming: 4 bases; J trimming: 9 bases; junction bases outside the gene matches: 10. This CDR3 has 16 residues. Germline CDR1 LGHDT, CDR2 YNNKEL (reference sequence). CDR3 DNA sequence: TGTGCCAGCAGCCGCCTCAAGACTAGCGGGAGTACTGAGCAGTTCTTC. Translating it yields CASSRLKTSGSTEQFF.

This clonotype was seen a handful of times. The chain links TRBV28 to TRBJ2-7; 10 positions agree with TRBD2. Trimming took 4 bases from V and 6 from J; bases not matched to a gene: 9. The V gene's germline CDR1 is MDHEN and CDR2 SYDVKM. CDR3 length: 15 amino acids. CDR3 in amino acids: CASSSSGGGMSEQYF. The CDR3 bases are TGTGCCAGCAGTTCCAGCGGGGGGGGAATGAGCGAGCAGTACTTC.

The genes are TRBV4-2 and TRBJ2-7, with 10 bases matching TRBD1. The J call is in doubt because the DNA end fits TRBJ2-1 better. CDR1 is LGHNA, CDR2 YNFKEQ, per germline. This CDR3 has 16 amino acids. This chain's CDR3 is CASSQERDRGHNEQFF. CDR3 nucleotide sequence: TGTGCCAGCAGCCAGGAACGGGACAGGGGCCACAATGAGCAGTTCTTC.

There are a few counts of this clonotype. The chain's CDR3 is CATAGLAGIRETQYF. DNA for the CDR3: TGTGCCACCGCCGGACTAGCGGGAATTCGGGAGACCCAGTACTTC. The genes are TRBV15 and TRBJ2-5; 12 bases match TRBD2. The CDR3 loop spans 15 amino acids. From germline, CDR1 is LNHNV and CDR2 YYDKDF (reference sequence). Losses at the gene ends were 8 bases for V and 5 bases for J; bases not matched to a gene: 9.

This rearrangement joins TRBV5-1 to TRBJ2-3, with D unclear. CDR1 SGHRS and CDR2 YFSETQ come from the germline V gene. The CDR3 covers 14 residues. Trimming took off 3 bases at V and 5 bases at J, with 13 bases between the two ends. The CDR3: CASSSRDPLDTQYF. The CDR3 region has the DNA TGCGCCAGCAGCTCTCGTGACCCTCTAGATACGCAGTATTTT. Combining the CDR3 with reference TRBV5-1 and TRBJ2-3 gives the whole variable domain KAGVTQTPRYLIKTRGQQVTLSCSPISGHRSVSWYQQTPGQGLQFLFEYFSETQRNKGNFPGRFSGRQFSNSRSEMNVSTLELGDSALYLCASSSRDPLDTQYFGPGTRLTVL.

The rearrangement links TRBV4-2 to TRBJ2-1; D possibly corresponds to TRBD1 (5 bases). V was cut by 1 base and J by 3 bases, with 10 bases left in between. Germline-derived CDR1 and CDR2 are LGHNA and YNFKEQ. This CDR3 comprises 15 residues. The CDR3 DNA follows: TGTGCCAGCAGCCAAGGGATGACAGACTACAATGAGCAGTTCTTC. It specifies CASSQGMTDYNEQFF.

The chain couples TRBV27 to TRBJ2-5; D is possibly TRBD1 (5 bases). Germline V gene lookup returns CDR1 MNHEY and CDR2 SMNVEV (reference sequence). The CDR3 is 16 amino acids. V lost 6 bases, J lost 2 bases, and 19 bases lay in between. CDR3 protein: CASSRDAVEDQETQYF. As DNA, the CDR3 is TGTGCCAGCAGCAGGGATGCGGTAGAGGATCAAGAGACCCAGTACTTC.

The rearrangement links TRBV7-9 to TRBJ2-1; D unclear. The CDR3 is 13 residues long. The germline gives CDR1 SEHNR, CDR2 FQNEAQ (reference sequence). The V gene lost 2 bases and the J gene lost 6 bases, with 8 bases spanning the gap. The CDR3 reads CASSLRSANEQFF. CDR3 nucleotide sequence: TGTGCCAGCAGCTTAAGGAGTGCCAATGAGCAGTTCTTC. The full variable domain, in which reference TRBV7-9 and TRBJ2-1 provide the parts outside the CDR3, is DTGVSQNPRHKITKRGQNVTFRCDPISEHNRLYWYRQTLGQGPEFLTYFQNEAQLEKSRLLSDRFSAERPKGSFSTLEIQRTEQGDSAMYLCASSLRSANEQFFGPGTRLTVL.

This clonotype was detected many times. The chain uses TRBV29-1 and TRBJ2-3; no clear D. The CDR3 loop spans 13 amino acids. Per the germline V gene, CDR1 is SQVTM and CDR2 is ANQGSEA. V was cut by 7 bases and J by 1 base, with 12 bases left in between. The CDR3 here is CSGDASGTDTQYF. Written as DNA, the CDR3 is TGCAGCGGGGATGCGTCCGGCACAGATACGCAGTATTTT.

A note on this clonotype: A much larger clonotype is one base distant, so this may be a read error. The chain joins TRBV20-1 to TRBJ2-5; D remains ambiguous. This CDR3 spans 13 amino acids. The germline V gene encodes CDR1 DFQATT and CDR2 SNEGSKA (reference sequence). Trimming shortened V by 5 bases and J by 3 bases, and 13 bases separated the two germline ends. CDR3 DNA: TGCAGTGCTGCCAGAAGAGCAGAAGAGACCCAGTACTTC. Its translation: CSAARRAEETQYF.

The chain employs TRBV20-1 and TRBJ1-2; 10 bases align to TRBD1. The V gene end was trimmed by 5 bases and the J gene end by 6 bases; junction bases not matched to a gene: 6. This CDR3 has 13 amino acids. Germline CDR1 is DFQATT and CDR2 is SNEGSKA (reference sequence). DNA of the CDR3: TGCAGTGCTCGACCGGGACAGGGGCATGGCTACACCTTC. It is translated as CSARPGQGHGYTF.

The CDR3 here is CASRRREGEQYF. The CDR3 DNA reads as TGTGCCAGCAGGAGGCGGGAGGGCGAGCAGTACTTC. The rearrangement joins TRBV6-2 or TRBV6-3 to TRBJ2-7; 9 positions agree with TRBD2. V shed 6 bases, J shed 6 bases, and the junction held 3 bases outside the gene matches. From germline, CDR1 is MNHEY and CDR2 SVGEGT. The CDR3 contains 12 residues.

The CDR3 loop is CASSVLNEQFF. Written as DNA, the CDR3 is TGTGCCAGCAGTGTACTAAATGAGCAGTTCTTC. The chain carries TRBV12-3 or TRBV12-4 and TRBJ2-1; D remains ambiguous. The V end lost 5 bases, the J end lost 7 bases, and 6 bases lay between the germline ends. The CDR3 has 11 amino acids.

This clonotype was picked up a small number of times. The J gene is TRBJ2-5, the V gene TRBV11-2, with 9 bases fitting TRBD2. This CDR3 has 17 amino acids. Germline V gene data show CDR1 as SGHAT and CDR2 as FQNNGV. The trim removed 1 base at V and 5 bases at J, leaving 11 bases unmatched. The CDR3 spells CASSLGFVAGDRETQYF. The CDR3 bases are TGTGCCAGCAGCTTAGGTTTTGTAGCGGGAGACCGGGAGACCCAGTACTTC.

This clonotype has more than one count but fewer than ten. This rearrangement joins TRBV28 to TRBJ2-3; D call uncertain. Deletions cut 3 bases from V and 6 bases from J, with 7 bases between. The CDR3 spans 12 residues. Germline V gives CDR1 MDHEN, CDR2 SYDVKM. DNA of the CDR3: TGTGCCAGCAGTTTGATCCAGGATACGCAGTATTTT. Translating it yields CASSLIQDTQYF. The variable domain in full, completed from reference TRBV28 and TRBJ2-3, reads DVKVTQSSRYLVKRTGEKVFLECVQDMDHENMFWYRQDPGLGLRLIYFSYDVKMKEKGDIPEGYSVSREKKERFSLILESASTNQTSMYLCASSLIQDTQYFGPGTRLTVL.

This clonotype was seen a single time. The chain employs TRBV5-1 and TRBJ2-3; D is ambiguous. CDR3 length equals 14 residues. V shed 6 bases and J shed 2 bases, with 13 bases lying between them. Germline loops: CDR1 SGHRS, CDR2 YFSETQ. The CDR3 sequence: CASTERAATDTQYF. CDR3 DNA: TGCGCCAGCACAGAACGGGCCGCCACAGATACGCAGTATTTT. The entire variable domain, with the rest obtained from reference TRBV5-1 and TRBJ2-3, is as follows: KAGVTQTPRYLIKTRGQQVTLSCSPISGHRSVSWYQQTPGQGLQFLFEYFSETQRNKGNFPGRFSGRQFSNSRSEMNVSTLELGDSALYLCASTERAATDTQYFGPGTRLTVL.

This clonotype was picked up a small number of times. The CDR3 DNA follows: TGTGCCAGCAGTGAAGCGGTGAGCTTCGGACTAGCGGGAAAAGGGTCCTACAATGAGCAGTTCTTC. This codes for CASSEAVSFGLAGKGSYNEQFF. The J gene is TRBJ2-1, the V gene TRBV2, with TRBD2 matching over 12 bases. V shed 0 bases and J 1 base; nucleotides not matched to a gene: 16. Germline V CDR1 and CDR2: SNHLY, FYNNEI. The CDR3 contains 22 residues.

The V gene is TRBV20-1, the J gene TRBJ1-4; 7 nucleotides match TRBD1. V dropped 5 bases and J dropped 7; count of bases not matched to a gene: 1. The CDR3 has 11 residues. CDR1 is DFQATT and CDR2 is SNEGSKA in the germline V gene (reference sequence). The CDR3 spells CSAGDSEKLFF. The CDR3, as DNA: TGCAGTGCTGGGGACAGTGAAAAACTGTTTTTT.

J is TRBJ2-1 and V is TRBV7-2, with no clear D. V was shortened by 5 bases and J by 4 bases, with 12 bases between the two germline ends. The germline V gene has CDR1 SGHTA and CDR2 FQGNSA. The CDR3 length is 14 residues. The CDR3 is CASSRSSPYNEQFF. CDR3 DNA: TGTGCCAGCAGCCGCTCCTCCCCGTACAATGAGCAGTTCTTC.

For this clonotype: The junction differs from germline at one of its ends, possibly a read error. The chain couples TRBV7-2 to TRBJ2-5; possible D gene TRBD1, 7 bases. The DNA end favors TRBJ2-7, so the J call may be wrong. This CDR3 comprises 16 residues. Germline V lookup: CDR1 SGHTA, CDR2 FQGNSA. CDR3 DNA: TGTGCCGGCAGCTTAGGGGGCCAGGGGGGAATCTACGAGCAGTACTTC. Amino acids: CAGSLGGQGGIYEQYF.

The chain recombines TRBV5-1 with TRBJ2-2; D not resolved. The CDR3 spans 13 residues. Germline CDR1 SGHRS, CDR2 YFSETQ. Trimming cost V 2 bases and J 4 bases, with 6 bases left between them. CDR3 amino acids: CASSFALTGELFF. The DNA for the CDR3 is TGCGCCAGCAGCTTTGCTCTCACCGGGGAGCTGTTTTTT.

This clonotype was seen a handful of times. The V and J genes are TRBV7-6 and TRBJ2-3; D is unresolved. CDR1 is SGHVS, CDR2 FNYEAQ, per germline. With 1 base removed from V and 5 bases from J, the gap between germline ends came to 7 bases. The CDR3 has 13 amino acids. CDR3 coding DNA: TGTGCCAGCAGCTTAGGGGCAGTAGATACGCAGTATTTT. Translated: CASSLGAVDTQYF.

The gene calls are TRBV4-1 and TRBJ2-3; D is perhaps TRBD1 (6 bases). The germline gives CDR1 MGHRA, CDR2 YSYEKL. V lost 9 bases and J lost 4, with 20 bases in between. The CDR3 contains 15 residues. The CDR3 bases are TGCGCCAGTAGAAGATCTGGCACAGGGTCAGATACGCAGTATTTT. This gives the protein CASRRSGTGSDTQYF.

The chain carries TRBV27 and TRBJ2-5; D possibly corresponds to TRBD2 (6 bases). Germline V lookup: CDR1 MNHEY, CDR2 SMNVEV (reference sequence). V was pared by 1 base and J by 1 base, with 10 bases between. The CDR3 contains 15 residues. The CDR3 bases are TGTGCCAGCAGTTTATGGAGCGGGCCCCAAGAGACCCAGTACTTC. Amino acids: CASSLWSGPQETQYF.